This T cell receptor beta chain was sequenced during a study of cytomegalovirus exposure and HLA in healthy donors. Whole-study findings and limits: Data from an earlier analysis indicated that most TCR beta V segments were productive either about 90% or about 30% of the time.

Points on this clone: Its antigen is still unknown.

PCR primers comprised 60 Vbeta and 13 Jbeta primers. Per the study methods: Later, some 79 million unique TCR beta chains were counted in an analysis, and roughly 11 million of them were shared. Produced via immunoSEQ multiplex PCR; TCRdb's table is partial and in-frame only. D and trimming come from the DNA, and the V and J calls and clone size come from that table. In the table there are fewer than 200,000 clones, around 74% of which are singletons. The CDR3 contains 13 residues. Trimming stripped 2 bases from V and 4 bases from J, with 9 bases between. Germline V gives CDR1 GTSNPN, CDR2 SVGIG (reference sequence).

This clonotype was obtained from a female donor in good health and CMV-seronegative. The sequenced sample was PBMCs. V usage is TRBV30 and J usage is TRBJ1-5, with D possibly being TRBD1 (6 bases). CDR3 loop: CAWSPGENQPQHF. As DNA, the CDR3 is TGTGCCTGGAGTCCAGGGGAGAATCAGCCCCAGCATTTT.